This T cell receptor (beta chain) was recovered during a study of T-cell memory formation after mild COVID-19. The TCR alpha and TCR beta cDNA libraries, bearing sample barcodes and UMIs, were generated by 5'RACE using constant-segment primers. TCRdb called the 5' RACE reads again in MiXCR, with one record for every CDR3 protein. Of about 140,000 distinct CDR3 sequences in the sample, more than 13% were seen once. Study-wide points: CD4+ contracting clones were mainly CM and EM; CD8+ ones, EMRA. The study found balanced CD4/CD8 in clones contracting day 15 to 85 and a CD4+ lean in later expanders.

Comments on this clonotype: Antigen: not known.

V lost 3 bases to trimming and J lost 1 base, with 16 bases between them. The CDR3 is 17 amino acids. Germline V gene data show CDR1 as SNHLY and CDR2 as FYNNEI. The chain is built from TRBV2 and TRBJ2-1; D is ambiguous. This receptor was identified in an adult woman who had mild COVID-19 (a few samples of this study predate the infection). Cell type and time point are not known. Source material: PBMCs or a T cell subset sorted from them (not recorded which). DNA of the CDR3: TGTGCCAGCAGTGAGACCTCCACTAAACGATCCTACAATGAGCAGTTCTTC. Protein product: CASSETSTKRSYNEQFF.